One and the same sample provided the 29 T cell receptor beta chains below, sequenced in a study of T-cell memory formation after mild COVID-19. MiXCR, run by TCRdb on the 5' RACE reads, gives a single entry per CDR3 protein. The table records 300,000 to 400,000 distinct CDR3 sequences, around 27% of them present only once. Sequencing was carried out using PBMCs or a T cell subset sorted from them (not recorded which). These receptors were taken from an adult woman who had mild COVID-19 (a few samples of this study predate the infection). Cell type and time point are not known.

This clonotype has just a few counts. J is TRBJ2-1 and V is TRBV5-5, with D uncertain. The germline gives CDR1 SGHKS, CDR2 YYEKEE (reference sequence). The CDR3 contains 13 residues. Deletions cut 4 bases from V and 7 bases from J, with 12 bases between. The CDR3 loop reads CASSLGALNEQFF. The DNA of the CDR3 is TGTGCCAGCAGCCTTGGAGCGTTGAATGAGCAGTTCTTC.

A few counts support this clonotype. The chain couples TRBV29-1 to TRBJ1-1; D not certain. Trimming cost V 1 base and J 4 bases, with 7 bases left between them. The germline gives CDR1 SQVTM, CDR2 ANQGSEA. The CDR3 is made up of 12 amino acids. Written as DNA, the CDR3 is TGCAGCGTTGAAGGCGCCCGCACTGAAGCTTTCTTT. Protein sequence: CSVEGARTEAFF.

The V gene is TRBV5-1, the J gene TRBJ1-3; tentatively, D is TRBD1 (5 bases). Germline assignment: CDR1 SGHRS and CDR2 YFSETQ. Trimming removed 5 bases at V and 2 bases at J, with 14 bases between. The CDR3 is 15 amino acids. Here the CDR3 DNA reads TGCGCCAGCAGTTGGATAGGGGAGGCTGGAAACACCATATATTTT. Translating it yields CASSWIGEAGNTIYF.

This clonotype was detected only a few times. V is TRBV20-1 and J is TRBJ2-1, with D maybe TRBD2 (7 bases). The V end lost 6 bases, the J end lost 3 bases, and 15 bases lay between the germline ends. This CDR3 contains 14 residues. Germline assignment: CDR1 DFQATT and CDR2 SNEGSKA (reference sequence). The CDR3 nucleotides read TGCAGTGCCTCCAAGGGGGGGGTCTACAATGAGCAGTTCTTC. It yields the protein CSASKGGVYNEQFF.

The V and J genes are TRBV5-1 and TRBJ2-5, with TRBD2 as a possible D gene (5 bases). CDR1 SGHRS and CDR2 YFSETQ come from the germline V gene. V was trimmed by 4 bases and J by 2 bases, leaving 9 bases between them. The CDR3 consists of 13 residues. The CDR3 protein is CASSIGVQETQYF. As DNA, the CDR3 is TGCGCCAGCAGCATCGGGGTACAAGAGACCCAGTACTTC.

This clonotype occurred a few times. V usage is TRBV20-1 and J usage is TRBJ2-1, with TRBD2 identical over 11 bases. Losses at the gene ends were 7 bases for V and 8 bases for J; bases not matched to a gene: 7. Germline CDR1 reads DFQATT; CDR2 reads SNEGSKA (reference sequence). The CDR3 consists of 13 residues. The CDR3, as DNA: TGCAGTGATATGGGACTAGCGGCCGATGAGCAGTTCTTC. As protein: CSDMGLAADEQFF.

The table lists this clonotype with a few counts. This chain connects TRBV4-2 to TRBJ1-1; TRBD1 might be the D (5 bases). CDR3 size: 14 residues. V was clipped by 6 bases and J by 3 bases, with 14 bases between them. Per the germline V gene, CDR1 is LGHNA and CDR2 is YNFKEQ. The CDR3 DNA is TGTGCCAGCAGACGACAACAGGAAGACACTGAAGCTTTCTTT. This sequence encodes CASRRQQEDTEAFF.

The chain uses TRBV11-2 and TRBJ2-2, with no clear D. CDR1 is SGHAT and CDR2 is FQNNGV in the germline V gene. Trimming removed 2 bases from V and 3 bases from J, with 10 bases in between. There are 15 residues in the CDR3. The CDR3 nucleotides read TGTGCCAGCAGCTTACTCAAAGGAGACACCGGGGAGCTGTTTTTT. Translated: CASSLLKGDTGELFF.

This rearrangement joins TRBV25-1 to TRBJ2-2; D ambiguous. The V gene's germline CDR1 is MGHDK and CDR2 SYGVNS. Trimming took 3 bases from V and 6 from J, leaving 14 bases between them. The CDR3 spans 15 residues. The chain's CDR3 is CASSEGRGIAGELFF. In DNA form, the CDR3 reads TGTGCCAGCAGTGAGGGCAGAGGTATCGCCGGGGAGCTGTTTTTT.

This clonotype was counted between two and nine times. V and J are TRBV20-1 and TRBJ2-7; 9 bases are a match to TRBD2. With 3 bases clipped from V and 7 bases from J, the junction kept 13 bases outside the gene matches. Germline-derived CDR1 and CDR2 are DFQATT and SNEGSKA (reference sequence). This CDR3 has 15 amino acids. DNA for the CDR3: TGCAGTGCTAGTAGAGCGGGGGGACTCGTGGGAGAGCAGTACTTC. Protein: CSASRAGGLVGEQYF.

This chain uses TRBV7-2 with TRBJ2-2; D not resolved. CDR1 is SGHTA, CDR2 FQGNSA, per germline. The CDR3 loop spans 13 amino acids. Trimming shortened V by 1 base and J by 7 bases, and 7 bases separated the two germline ends. CDR3 amino acids: CASSLVGFGELFF. CDR3 bases: TGTGCCAGCAGCTTAGTAGGGTTCGGGGAGCTGTTTTTT.

This chain links TRBV20-1 with TRBJ2-2; D is tentatively TRBD1 or TRBD2 (5 bases each). The V end lost 1 base, the J end lost 2 bases, and 17 bases lay between the germline ends. The germline CDR1 and CDR2 sequences are DFQATT and SNEGSKA (reference sequence). This CDR3 is 17 amino acids long. The CDR3 DNA reads TGCAGTGCTAGAGGTAGTAGCAGGGAGTATAACACCGGGGAGCTGTTTTTT. Amino acid sequence: CSARGSSREYNTGELFF.

This clonotype was detected only a few times. The J gene is TRBJ2-7, the V gene TRBV18, with 9 bases identical to TRBD1. The CDR3 loop spans 15 amino acids. V gave up 1 base and J gave up 3 bases; unmatched junction bases: 4. CDR1 is KGHSH, CDR2 LQKENI, per germline. The CDR3 loop is CASSPLATGGYEQYF. Here the CDR3 DNA reads TGTGCCAGCTCACCACTCGCGACAGGGGGCTACGAGCAGTACTTC.

The chain uses TRBV6-5 and TRBJ2-7, with 11 bases fitting TRBD2. V lost 0 bases, J lost 5 bases, and 15 bases stayed unmatched. Per the germline V gene, CDR1 is MNHEY and CDR2 is SVGAGI. The length of the CDR3 is 19 residues. CDR3 bases: TGTGCCAGCAGTTACTCGCATCAAAGGCTGACTAGCGGGGTCAACGAGCAGTACTTC. Its protein is CASSYSHQRLTSGVNEQYF.

V and J are TRBV6-5 and TRBJ2-1, with 9 bases lining up with TRBD1. CDR1 and CDR2 from the germline V gene are MNHEY and SVGAGI. The CDR3 is 16 residues long. With 1 base clipped from V and 7 bases from J, the junction kept 8 bases outside the gene matches. CDR3 DNA: TGTGCCAGCAGTTACTTACCGGGACAGGGATTAAATGAGCAGTTCTTC. Residues: CASSYLPGQGLNEQFF.

The table lists this clonotype with a few counts. This rearrangement joins TRBV5-5 to TRBJ2-7, with D possibly TRBD1 on 7 matching bases. The CDR3 length is 13 residues. V was clipped by 4 bases and J by 3 bases, with 11 bases between them. The germline V gene encodes CDR1 SGHKS and CDR2 YYEKEE (reference sequence). The CDR3 DNA is TGTGCCAGCAGCGTCCAGGGGGGCTACGAGCAGTACTTC. Protein product: CASSVQGGYEQYF. The complete variable domain, with remaining parts taken from reference TRBV5-5 and TRBJ2-7, reads DAGVTQSPTHLIKTRGQQVTLRCSPISGHKSVSWYQQVLGQGPQFIFQYYEKEERGRGNFPDRFSARQFPNYSSELNVNALLLGDSALYLCASSVQGGYEQYFGPGTRLTVT.

A few counts support this clonotype. The rearrangement links TRBV7-9 to TRBJ2-1; D remains unclear. CDR3 length: 16 amino acids. V shed 3 bases and J shed 4 bases, with 16 bases lying between them. Germline V gene data show CDR1 as SEHNR and CDR2 as FQNEAQ (reference sequence). The CDR3 coding sequence is TGTGCCAGCAGCTTTGCGTCGGTAGCTCGGTACAATGAGCAGTTCTTC. This codes for CASSFASVARYNEQFF.

The table lists this clonotype with a few counts. The V gene is TRBV6-5, the J gene TRBJ2-1; TRBD2 matches at 12 bases. Per the germline V gene, CDR1 is MNHEY and CDR2 is SVGAGI. The V gene end was trimmed by 7 bases and the J gene end by 7 bases; junction bases not matched to a gene: 8. This CDR3 is built from 15 residues. CDR3 protein: CASTQLAGGRNEQFF. DNA for the CDR3: TGTGCCAGCACTCAACTAGCGGGGGGTAGGAATGAGCAGTTCTTC.

This clonotype was seen a few times. The chain combines TRBV7-8 with TRBJ2-3; 8 nucleotides line up with TRBD2. J was trimmed by 11 bases and V by 3 bases; bases with no gene match: 13. Germline V gene sequence: CDR1 SGHVS, CDR2 FQNEAQ. The CDR3 runs to 15 residues. CDR3 region: CASSLAGGDPVGQYF. CDR3 nucleotide sequence: TGTGCCAGCAGCTTGGCGGGGGGCGACCCCGTGGGGCAGTATTTT. The entire variable domain, with the rest obtained from reference TRBV7-8 and TRBJ2-3, is as follows: GAGVSQSPRYKVAKRGQDVALRCDPISGHVSLFWYQQALGQGPEFLTYFQNEAQLDKSGLPSDRFFAERPEGSVSTLKIQRTQQEDSAVYLCASSLAGGDPVGQYFGPGTRLTVL.

The V and J genes are TRBV7-3 and TRBJ2-2; D is unresolved. This CDR3 has 14 amino acids. V lost 5 bases to trimming and J lost 1 base, with 8 bases between them. CDR1 is SGHTA and CDR2 is FQGTGA in the germline V gene. In DNA, the CDR3 is TGTGCCAGCAGCCCGGCTCGGAACACCGGGGAGCTGTTTTTT. Translating gives CASSPARNTGELFF. The full variable domain, in which reference TRBV7-3 and TRBJ2-2 provide the parts outside the CDR3, is GAGVSQTPSNKVTEKGKYVELRCDPISGHTALYWYRQSLGQGPEFLIYFQGTGAADDSGLPNDRFFAVRPEGSVSTLKIQRTERGDSAVYLCASSPARNTGELFFGEGSRLTVL.

The rearrangement uses TRBV9 and TRBJ2-1; 9 bases are a match to TRBD1. Per the germline V gene, CDR1 is SGDLS and CDR2 is YYNGEE. The CDR3 contains 15 residues. The V and J ends lost 1 base and 8 bases, in that order; junction bases with no gene match: 7. CDR3 DNA: TGTGCCAGCAGCGTATACCGGACAGGGGTAGATGAGCAGTTCTTC. Amino acids: CASSVYRTGVDEQFF.

A few counts support this clonotype. The rearrangement joins TRBV4-2 to TRBJ2-2; a weak D match, TRBD2 (6 bases). V lost 3 bases and J 7 bases, leaving 12 bases between the germline ends. The CDR3 consists of 14 residues. CDR1 and CDR2 from the germline V gene are LGHNA and YNFKEQ. The CDR3, as DNA: TGTGCCAGCAGCCAGGAGGGGTTCGGCGGGGAGCTGTTTTTT. Translation gives CASSQEGFGGELFF.

The table lists this clonotype with a few counts. The chain couples TRBV7-9 to TRBJ2-2, with 10 bases that match TRBD2. From germline, CDR1 is SEHNR and CDR2 FQNEAQ (reference sequence). This CDR3 comprises 16 residues. With V trimmed by 4 bases and J by 5 bases, 7 bases remained unmatched. The CDR3 loop reads CASSSTSGALTGELFF. The DNA of the CDR3 is TGTGCCAGCAGCTCCACTAGCGGGGCCTTGACCGGGGAGCTGTTTTTT.

This clonotype has just a few counts. The chain links TRBV20-1 to TRBJ1-2; 9 positions agree with TRBD1. Per germline, CDR1 DFQATT and CDR2 SNEGSKA (reference sequence). There are 16 residues in the CDR3. Trimming took 7 bases from V and 1 from J; bases not matched to a gene: 13. The CDR3: CSDVRTGASLNYGYTF. CDR3 nucleotides: TGCAGTGACGTCCGGACAGGGGCCTCCCTTAACTATGGCTACACCTTC.

The chain couples TRBV5-8 to TRBJ2-3; D gene unclear. Germline V gene data show CDR1 as SGHTS and CDR2 as YDEGEE. Trimming took off 4 bases at V and 11 bases at J, with 11 bases between the two ends. CDR3 length equals 11 residues. The CDR3 region is CASSVAVGQYF. CDR3 DNA sequence: TGTGCCAGCAGCGTCGCGGTAGGGCAGTATTTT.

This chain connects TRBV5-1 to TRBJ2-5; 11 positions agree with TRBD1. The CDR3 length is 14 residues. V trimming: 4 bases; J trimming: 4 bases; junction bases outside the gene matches: 3. The V gene's germline CDR1 is SGHRS and CDR2 YFSETQ. DNA of the CDR3: TGCGCCAGCAGCGGAGGGACAGGGGGAGAGACCCAGTACTTC. This encodes CASSGGTGGETQYF.

There are a few counts of this clonotype. The V and J genes are TRBV6-4 and TRBJ2-7; no firm D call. V lost 5 bases to trimming and J lost 2 bases, with 10 bases between them. This CDR3 comprises 13 residues. CDR1 is MRHNA and CDR2 is SNTAGT in the germline V gene. This CDR3 reads CASSPDQTYEQYF. CDR3 DNA: TGTGCCAGCAGTCCGGACCAGACCTACGAGCAGTACTTC.

This rearrangement joins TRBV9 to TRBJ2-7, with 11 bases matching TRBD2. V trimming: 3 bases; J trimming: 4 bases; junction bases outside the gene matches: 12. Germline assignment: CDR1 SGDLS and CDR2 YYNGEE. The CDR3 totals 17 residues. For the CDR3, the DNA is TGTGCCAGCAGCGAAACGTCTAGCGGGGGGTTTCTTTACGAGCAGTACTTC. This sequence encodes CASSETSSGGFLYEQYF.

The chain has TRBV20-1 and TRBJ2-5, with D perhaps TRBD2 (7 bases). The CDR3 consists of 13 residues. The V end was cut by 5 bases, the J end by 3 bases, with 13 bases between. Per the germline V gene, CDR1 is DFQATT and CDR2 is SNEGSKA (reference sequence). The CDR3 sequence is CSAAPGGEETQYF. The CDR3 DNA sequence: TGCAGTGCTGCCCCGGGGGGCGAAGAGACCCAGTACTTC.